This TCR beta chain was recovered during a study of shared T cell receptors in the human thymus (dated by TCRdb to the early 2020s). For context, the study as a whole: The study examined how self-reactive, shared T-cell receptor alpha chains are generated in the human thymus.

Concerning this clone itself: The clone's antigen remains unknown. It has no much larger one-base neighbor in the sample; base qualities were not kept.

CDR1 and CDR2, looked up from the germline V gene (reference sequence), are MNHEY and SMNVEV. The CDR3 measures 15 amino acids from cysteine to phenylalanine. CDR3 DNA is the only sequence kept; it has 45 bases, read in frame from the first base. Trimming accounts for 7 bases at V and 4 bases at J, while the number of junction bases matched to no gene is 9. The library relied on the immunoSEQ multiplex PCR assay. TCRdb provides this immuneACCESS table in a form limited to in-frame rearrangements. Some clones are lacking; in checked studies, under half of them reflect an unresolved V gene, and why the rest are absent is not known. The sample profile shows hundreds of thousands of clones; about 89% of them were found once. The ten largest account for roughly 0.0094% of the sample. The same data also went into a second study, on human thymus T cells. The second investigation adds: Immunologically healthy infants undergoing open corrective cardiac surgery for congenital heart defects in Finland were used as donors. The thymus tissue came from surgical resects taken out during corrective cardiac surgery. V and J gene segment usage appeared biased in both thymic and peripheral blood repertoires. The related research found that thymic TCR repertoires overlapped highly between unrelated individuals. The study used roughly 8 infant thymus samples plus four related peripheral blood samples to characterize TCR alpha and beta repertoires. The cohort included six male and a couple of female infants, with donor ages spanning 7 to 244 days. Thymocytes were released mechanically from tissue and stored at -70 °C as pellets of roughly 9-31 million cells. A QIAsymphony instrument was used to extract genomic DNA from frozen cell pellets. The immunoSEQ multiplex PCR assay was used to amplify the TCRB and TCRAD loci from a standardized quantity of quality-controlled genomic DNA. Amplicons spanned the V(D)J region at a length sufficient to cover the CDR3 and identify V and J genes. The commercial immunoSEQ service was used to sequence amplicons on an Illumina platform. Corrections for primer bias and sequencing errors followed previously described methods, while TCRAD and TCRB definitions were based on the IMGT database. Analysis of the repertoires was done with immunoSEQ Analyzer 3.0 and VDJTools and included basic statistics, V/J segment usage, diversity estimates, rarefaction and pairwise overlap. To estimate diversity, the Chao1, ChaoE, Efron-Thisted, Shannon and inverse Simpson indices were applied, and diversity was also estimated on datasets down-sampled to the smallest sample. Repertoire overlap used strict matching of CDR3 nucleotide sequence, V gene and J gene, with Jaccard-based multidimensional scaling clustering. On average, roughly 810,000 unique TCRB clonotypes were obtained from thymus samples, compared with roughly 89,000 from blood samples.

The sample taken for sequencing was thymocytes. This receptor was identified in a boy under two years old with a congenital heart defect. Donor details come from another sample of the same person, matched by shared clones. The rearrangement joined TRBV27 to TRBJ2-7, with 11 central nucleotides matching TRBD2. The sequenced DNA is TGTGCCAGCACCACGACTAGCGGGAATTCTTACGAGCAGTACTTC. It specifies CASTTTSGNSYEQYF.